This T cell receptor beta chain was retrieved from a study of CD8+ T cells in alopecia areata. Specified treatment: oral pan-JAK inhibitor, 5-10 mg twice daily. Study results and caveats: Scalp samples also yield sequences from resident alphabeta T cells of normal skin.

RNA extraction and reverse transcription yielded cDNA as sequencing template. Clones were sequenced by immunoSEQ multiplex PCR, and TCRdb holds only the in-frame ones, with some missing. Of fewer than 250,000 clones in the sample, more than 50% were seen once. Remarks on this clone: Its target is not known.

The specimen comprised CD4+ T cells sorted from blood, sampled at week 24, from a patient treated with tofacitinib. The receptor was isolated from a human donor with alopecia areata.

The CDR3 spells CASSPRMNTEAFF. CDR3 sequence (DNA): TGTGCCAGCAGCCCTAGGATGAACACTGAAGCTTTCTTT. J is TRBJ1-1 and V is TRBV7-8; D gene uncertain. CDR1 SGHVS and CDR2 FQNEAQ come from the germline V gene. The CDR3 covers 13 residues. V was cut by 5 bases and J by 0 bases, with 7 bases left in between. The complete variable domain, with remaining parts taken from reference TRBV7-8 and TRBJ1-1, reads GAGVSQSPRYKVAKRGQDVALRCDPISGHVSLFWYQQALGQGPEFLTYFQNEAQLDKSGLPSDRFFAERPEGSVSTLKIQRTQQEDSAVYLCASSPRMNTEAFFGQGTRLTVV.